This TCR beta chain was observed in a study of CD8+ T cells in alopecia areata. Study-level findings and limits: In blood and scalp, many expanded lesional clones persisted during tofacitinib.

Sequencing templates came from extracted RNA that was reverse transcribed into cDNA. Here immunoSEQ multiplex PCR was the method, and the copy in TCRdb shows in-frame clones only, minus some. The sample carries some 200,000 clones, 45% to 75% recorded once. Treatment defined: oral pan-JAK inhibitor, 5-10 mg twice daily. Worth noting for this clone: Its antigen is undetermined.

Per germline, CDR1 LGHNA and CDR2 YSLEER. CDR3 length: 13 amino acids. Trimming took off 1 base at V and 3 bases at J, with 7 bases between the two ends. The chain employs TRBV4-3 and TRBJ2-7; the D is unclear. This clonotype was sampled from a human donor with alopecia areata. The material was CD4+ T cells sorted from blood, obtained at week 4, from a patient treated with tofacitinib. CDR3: CASSQAPFYEQYF. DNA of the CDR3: TGCGCCAGCAGCCAAGCCCCCTTCTACGAGCAGTACTTC.